The next 9 T cell receptor beta chains were all read from a single sample in a study of vaccination effects on CD4 cells after COVID-19. Within the ViraFEST assay, antigen-specific CD4+ T cells underwent expansion with viral peptide pools prior to sequencing. Having been cultured for around ten days, the cells underwent CD4+ T cell isolation. Absence of prior SARS-CoV-2 infection characterized the vaccine recipients, who showed negative nucleocapsid antibodies. The table came from immunoSEQ multiplex PCR; TCRdb's copy has only in-frame clones and leaves some out. The sample lists roughly 53,000 clones, 60% to 80% seen once, with around 5.5% in the top ten. Antigens of these TCRs are unknown. The sequences come from CD4+ T cells from PBMCs cultured with HCoV-OC43 spike peptides, collected before COVID-19 vaccination. This sample's subset: HCoV-OC43 spike overlapping peptide pool stimulation. Receptors were obtained from a human donor who received a COVID-19 vaccine.

This chain connects TRBV24-1 to TRBJ2-1, with 8 bases that match TRBD1. V lost 4 bases and J lost 3; bases outside the gene matches: 7. Germline CDR1 KGHDR, CDR2 SFDVKD. This CDR3 region has 16 residues. The CDR3 sequence is CATSETQGENYNEQFF. The DNA of the CDR3 is TGTGCCACCAGTGAGACACAGGGGGAGAACTACAATGAGCAGTTCTTC.

The chain combines TRBV18 with TRBJ2-1; 8 nucleotides line up with TRBD1. The trim removed 3 bases at V and 7 bases at J, leaving 5 bases unmatched. Germline CDR1 KGHSH, CDR2 LQKENI. This CDR3 is 14 amino acids long. This CDR3 is CASSPGQGKNEQFF. The CDR3 DNA sequence: TGTGCCAGCTCACCCGGACAGGGCAAAAATGAGCAGTTCTTC.

The chain has TRBV6-5 and TRBJ2-5; maybe TRBD1 (6 bases). Germline lookup yields CDR1 MNHEY and CDR2 SVGAGI. V gave up 2 bases and J gave up 3 bases, with 16 bases separating them. CDR3 length equals 16 residues. CDR3 sequence (DNA): TGTGCCAGCAGTTACAGGGTTGTACAGGGTGAAGAGACCCAGTACTTC. Encoded protein: CASSYRVVQGEETQYF.

The V call is TRBV18, the J call TRBJ1-5, with 7 bases fitting TRBD1. V lost 5 bases and J lost 4; bases outside the gene matches: 5. The CDR3 is made up of 14 amino acids. Germline V gives CDR1 KGHSH, CDR2 LQKENI. CDR3 amino acids: CASSDSGGNQPQHF. The CDR3 DNA is TGTGCCAGCTCAGACTCAGGGGGGAATCAGCCCCAGCATTTT.

The chain employs TRBV30 and TRBJ1-5; D is unclear. Trimming took off 5 bases at V and 2 bases at J, with 10 bases between the two ends. Germline CDR1 is GTSNPN and CDR2 is SVGIG (reference sequence). The CDR3 is 13 residues long. CDR3 sequence reads: CAWGPKGNQPQHF. CDR3 DNA: TGTGCCTGGGGACCGAAAGGCAATCAGCCCCAGCATTTT.

The chain uses TRBV5-6 and TRBJ1-1, with no clear D. With 2 bases removed from V and 3 bases from J, the gap between germline ends came to 14 bases. The CDR3 covers 15 residues. CDR1 is SGHDT, CDR2 YYEEEE, per germline. The CDR3 region is CASSFPRIGDTEAFF. In DNA form, the CDR3 reads TGTGCCAGCAGCTTCCCTAGGATTGGGGACACTGAAGCTTTCTTT. The whole variable domain, remainder taken from reference TRBV5-6 and TRBJ1-1, is DAGVTQSPTHLIKTRGQQVTLRCSPKSGHDTVSWYQQALGQGPQFIFQYYEEEERQRGNFPDRFSGHQFPNYSSELNVNALLLGDSALYLCASSFPRIGDTEAFFGQGTRLTVV.

The rearrangement links TRBV12-3 or TRBV12-4 to TRBJ1-2; a possible D gene is TRBD1 (5 bases). The ends were cut back, 8 bases at V and 4 bases at J, with 11 bases in the middle. This CDR3 comprises 12 residues. The CDR3 sequence is CASLFGTYGYTF. CDR3 coding DNA: TGTGCCAGCCTATTTGGGACCTATGGCTACACCTTC.

The CDR3 DNA reads TGTGCCAGCTCACCACCGACCAGCCTTAGGGAAAAACTGTTTTTT. Translated, it gives CASSPPTSLREKLFF. This chain connects TRBV18 to TRBJ1-4, with unresolved D. Deletions cut 0 bases from V and 8 bases from J, with 13 bases between. There are 15 residues in the CDR3. Germline assignment: CDR1 KGHSH and CDR2 LQKENI.

This clone was seen a handful of times. This chain joins TRBV7-9 and TRBJ1-5; 8 nucleotides match TRBD1. CDR1 is SEHNR, CDR2 FQNEAQ, per germline (reference sequence). The CDR3 length is 14 residues. With V trimmed by 4 bases and J by 5 bases, 4 bases remained unmatched. DNA of the CDR3: TGTGCCAGCAGCTCCGACAGGGGCCATCAGCCCCAGCATTTT. Protein product: CASSSDRGHQPQHF.